This entry features one T cell receptor beta chain sequence. Its antigen remains undetermined. No much larger clonotype is one base removed from it; base qualities were not supplied. Receptor amplification or capture employed 5' RACE. TCRdb shows the sequencer as Illumina HiSeq 2500. The second PCR ran for roughly 7 to 11 cycles and used a J-beta primer mix along with a sample-barcoded 5' primer. A unique molecular identifier was introduced onto each TCR beta cDNA molecule by a template-switch 5' adaptor carrying 12 random nucleotides. Each sample yielded at least 2.5 million CDR3-containing paired-end reads. First-strand cDNA synthesis was performed from all RNA using the Mint cDNA synthesis kit, with priming by a TRBC-specific oligonucleotide. Following uracil-DNA glycosylase treatment, all cDNA underwent a first 18-cycle PCR with the universal primers M1SS and BC2_uni_R. The original pipeline was this. For normalization, 1 million high-quality reads were randomly selected from each sample, with every read carrying a distinct molecular identifier. Instead of being binned into consensus sequences, reads that shared molecular identifiers were thrown out. MiTCR, set to a Q25 quality threshold and the strictest error-elimination algorithm, was used for CDR3 identification, clonotype clustering and error correction. A nonparametric unseen species model using Euler transformation provided a lower-bound estimate of total TCR beta diversity. TCRdb ran its own pipeline on the public reads, namely fastp trimming at Q25 and MiXCR clone calling, and kept in-frame beta chains. A single entry per CDR3 protein holds the most common genes and DNA from its merged rows. TCRdb, not the authors, supplied the V and J calls. The sample profile shows about 1.4 million distinct CDR3 sequences; approximately 60% of them were found once. The top ten clonotypes cover approximately 7% of the sample.

Systemically healthy Caucasian individuals from Russia, 35 to 40 in total and aged roughly 6 to 90 years, were included as donors. Around 10 milliliters of peripheral blood were collected from each donor into EDTA-treated Vacutainer tubes. Ficoll-Paque density-gradient centrifugation was used to isolate PBMCs, with at least 7 million per sample. Total RNA, at least 6 micrograms per sample, was extracted from PBMCs with Trizol reagent. The percentages of naive CD45RAhigh/CD27high T cells were determined by flow cytometry on a PBMC aliquot from every donor. This sample is drawn from a study of blood T cells in healthy people across ages (dated by TCRdb to between 2014 and 2016). As for the study more broadly: In model experiments, template switching captured roughly one uniquely barcoded TCR beta cDNA molecule for every two T cells. To track age-related changes in TCR beta repertoire diversity, the study relied on deep sequencing normalized with unique cDNA molecular identifiers. To avoid experimental bias, donors of different ages were distributed randomly across sequencing lanes. Two additional independent replicas of 1 million unique cDNA reads from the same blood draw were analyzed for two donors (one aged 18 to 30 and one aged 80 or older). Donors were grouped into four age groups: young (average 16 years), middle-aged (39), aged (62) and long-lived (just over 80). What the study reported, not specific to this receptor: Bulk unsorted PBMC profiling prevented conclusive comparison of naive and antigen-experienced compartments. Estimates of total diversity based on one million sequenced T cells were regarded as lower bounds and as underestimates. Compared with the aged group, the long-lived group had more naive CD4+ T cells, fewer expanded clones and increased TCR diversity, a pattern suggesting age selection. Observed TCR beta diversity per million T cells fell roughly linearly with age, and a significant reduction was already apparent by age about 38. Observed TCR beta diversity correlated strongly with the percentage of naive T cells measured by flow cytometry. Because the CMV infection status of the donors was unknown, age-related changes in expanded clonotypes may potentially have been confounded.

From cysteine to phenylalanine, the CDR3 is 15 amino acids long. The DNA shown is the 45-base CDR3, in frame from base 1. V is clipped by 4 bases and J by 6 bases, and the sequence between their germline boundaries is 16 bases long. CDR1 MNHEY and CDR2 SVGEGT were looked up in the germline V gene. The rearranged chain carries TRBV6-2 or TRBV6-3 and TRBJ2-1; the D call could be TRBD1 or TRBD2, with each sharing 5 bases. What was sequenced was blood. This receptor was taken from a man younger than 35 in good health. The base sequence is TGTGCCAGCAGTTGGGACCGGGACCTTGGCAATGAGCAGTTCTTC. The resulting protein is CASSWDRDLGNEQFF.